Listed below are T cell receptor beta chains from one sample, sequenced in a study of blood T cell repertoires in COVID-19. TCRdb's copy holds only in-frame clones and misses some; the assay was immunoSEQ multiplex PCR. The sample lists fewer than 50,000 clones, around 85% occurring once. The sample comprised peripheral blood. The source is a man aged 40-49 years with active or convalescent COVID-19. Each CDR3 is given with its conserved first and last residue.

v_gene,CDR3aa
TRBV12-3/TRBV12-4,CASSPGGTQYF
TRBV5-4,CASSSMTDPGEKLFF
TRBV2,CASSEFKDTQYF
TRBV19,CASSIKGTFYGYTF
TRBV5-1,CASSLGSAVAGANVLTF
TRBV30,CAWSLPVGGRRGDEQYF
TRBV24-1,CATSLGAGYGYTF
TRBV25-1,CASSGTSSREQYF
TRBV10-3,CAISESFSQMLNYGYTF
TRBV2,CASSVRGITEAFF
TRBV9,CASSVLEYSEQFF
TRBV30,CAWGRGLPNQPQHF
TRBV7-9,CASSYGQTNTEAFF
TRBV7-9,CASSFPRGLYSPLHF
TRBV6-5,CASTPLGGNTEAFF
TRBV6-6,CASSLSGGTSTDTQYF
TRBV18,CASSPGQTFYEQYF
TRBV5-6,CASSLMGRREEKLFF
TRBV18,CASSQKGGQETQYF
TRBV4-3,CASSLGQGSQPQHF
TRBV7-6,CATGTSGGASDTQYF
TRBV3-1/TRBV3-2,CASSQESRLAGNTGELFF
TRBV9,CASSGGIGYTQYF
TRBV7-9,CASSRQEDYEQYF
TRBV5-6,CASRLETLYGYTF
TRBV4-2,CASSQAGEETQYF
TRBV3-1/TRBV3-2,CASSQRGLALAKNIQYF
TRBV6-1,CASSEGQGGNSPLHF